The 30 T cell receptor beta chains in this list originate from one sample, sequenced in a study of shared clonotypes between healthy human individuals (TCRdb year 2020). CD8 naive samples consisted of CD45RO-negative cells that were positively selected for CCR7, yielding a CD45RA+CCR7+ population without TemRA cells. The library was produced with the immunoSEQ multiplex PCR assay. The table was pulled from immuneACCESS by TCRdb, which kept in-frame rearrangements only. Such tables lose some clones; where checked, under half of the loss comes from unresolved V genes, and the rest has no known cause. This sample gives around 600,000 clones in total; 85% to 95% of them show up just once. The ten largest clones add up to 0.11% of the sample. Sequenced input: naive CD8+ T cells sorted from blood. In light of the paper, this sample's cell subset or site label describes: CD45RA+CCR7+. These receptor sequences come from a woman aged 25 to 39 in good health.

V usage is TRBV27 and J usage is TRBJ1-5; D is uncertain. Germline assignment: CDR1 MNHEY and CDR2 SMNVEV (reference sequence). The V gene lost 2 bases and the J gene lost 5 bases, with 10 bases spanning the gap. The CDR3 covers 14 residues. CDR3 protein: CASSLGTSYQPQHF. For the CDR3, the DNA is TGTGCCAGCAGTTTAGGTACTTCCTATCAGCCCCAGCATTTT.

This clone was observed once. The V and J genes are TRBV7-6 and TRBJ2-7, with D uncertain. Germline V gene data show CDR1 as SGHVS and CDR2 as FNYEAQ. The CDR3 runs 14 residues. V lost 2 bases, J lost 4 bases, and 12 bases lay in between. The CDR3 sequence: CASSLRKGWYEQYF. CDR3 in DNA: TGTGCCAGCAGCTTACGGAAGGGTTGGTACGAGCAGTACTTC.

The genes are TRBV28 and TRBJ2-7; 11 bases align to TRBD2. The CDR3 consists of 14 residues. J lost 5 bases, V lost 2 bases, and 2 bases had no gene match. The germline CDR1 and CDR2 sequences are MDHEN and SYDVKM. CDR3: CASSLTSGSDEQYF. CDR3 in DNA: TGTGCCAGCAGTTTAACTAGCGGGAGCGACGAGCAGTACTTC.

V and J are TRBV4-1 and TRBJ1-6; maybe TRBD1 (6 bases). Germline lookup yields CDR1 MGHRA and CDR2 YSYEKL. The CDR3 runs 13 residues. V was clipped by 4 bases and J by 8 bases, with 9 bases between them. CDR3 residues: CASSRRGDSPLHF. CDR3 coding DNA: TGCGCCAGCAGCCGCAGGGGTGATTCACCCCTCCACTTT.

This chain connects TRBV27 to TRBJ2-1; D is possibly TRBD1 (5 bases). The CDR3 is 16 amino acids. Germline V lookup: CDR1 MNHEY, CDR2 SMNVEV (reference sequence). The V end lost 8 bases, the J end lost 0 bases, and 17 bases lay between the germline ends. CDR3 amino acids: CASRTGHMSSYNEQFF. CDR3 coding DNA: TGTGCCAGCCGGACCGGACACATGAGCTCCTACAATGAGCAGTTCTTC.

The chain uses TRBV27 and TRBJ2-3, with a tentative D call TRBD2 (5 bases). Trimming removed 5 bases from V and 4 bases from J, with 10 bases in between. CDR1 is MNHEY, CDR2 SMNVEV, per germline (reference sequence). The CDR3 covers 13 residues. The CDR3 is CASSPPLADTQYF. CDR3 coding DNA: TGTGCCAGCAGTCCGCCACTAGCAGATACGCAGTATTTT.

This chain uses TRBV14 with TRBJ2-3; 8 bases map to TRBD2. CDR1 is SGHDN, CDR2 FVKESK, per germline. J gave up 1 base and V 0 bases, and 3 bases lay outside the gene matches. The CDR3 length is 16 residues. The CDR3 here is CASSQESGSRTDTQYF. The CDR3 DNA reads TGTGCCAGCAGCCAAGAGAGCGGGAGTCGCACAGATACGCAGTATTTT.

The V gene is TRBV2, the J gene TRBJ1-5; no definite D call. Germline CDR1 SNHLY, CDR2 FYNNEI. The CDR3 contains 14 residues. Trimming took 6 bases from V and 5 from J, leaving 14 bases between them. The CDR3 sequence is CASRYIEAHQPQHF. The CDR3 DNA sequence: TGTGCCAGCAGGTATATAGAGGCCCATCAGCCCCAGCATTTT.

This clone showed up just once. The rearrangement links TRBV28 to TRBJ2-7; 9 bases are shared with TRBD1. V gave up 5 bases and J gave up 3 bases; unmatched junction bases: 5. The CDR3 loop spans 14 amino acids. Per the germline V gene, CDR1 is MDHEN and CDR2 is SYDVKM. This CDR3 reads CASSMDRGGYEQYF. CDR3 sequence (DNA): TGTGCCAGCAGTATGGACAGGGGAGGCTACGAGCAGTACTTC.

The CDR3 sequence: CASSVGASGPSSYEQYF. Here the CDR3 DNA reads TGTGCCAGCAGCGTTGGCGCTAGCGGACCGAGCTCCTACGAGCAGTACTTC. This chain uses TRBV9 with TRBJ2-7; 7 positions match TRBD2. This CDR3 is 17 amino acids long. Trimming took 2 bases from V and 0 from J; bases not matched to a gene: 11. Germline CDR1 and CDR2: SGDLS and YYNGEE.

In this sample, this clone turned up a few times. V usage is TRBV28 and J usage is TRBJ1-1; D call uncertain. This CDR3 has 13 amino acids. Germline assignment: CDR1 MDHEN and CDR2 SYDVKM. V gave up 4 bases and J gave up 3 bases, with 9 bases separating them. The chain's CDR3 is CASSSFRDTEAFF. The CDR3 DNA reads TGTGCCAGCAGTTCCTTCCGGGACACTGAAGCTTTCTTT.

The V call is TRBV5-6, the J call TRBJ1-2; D gene uncertain. The CDR3 is made up of 15 amino acids. Germline V gene sequence: CDR1 SGHDT, CDR2 YYEEEE. The germline V and J ends were trimmed by 0 bases and 4 bases, with 13 bases remaining between them. The CDR3 region is CASSLGSGVGYGYTF. In nucleotides, the CDR3 is TGTGCCAGCAGCTTGGGATCTGGCGTAGGCTATGGCTACACCTTC.

As to this clone: This same CDR3 is encoded by further DNA sequences in the sample. This chain uses TRBV5-4 with TRBJ2-3; a weak D match, TRBD2 (5 bases). The CDR3 runs 14 residues. CDR1 and CDR2 (germline): SGHNT, YYREEE (reference sequence). Trimming pared 4 bases from V and 0 bases from J, leaving 9 bases between. CDR3 DNA sequence: TGTGCCAGCAGCGGCGAGCGGAGCACAGATACGCAGTATTTT. Translation gives CASSGERSTDTQYF.

This chain uses TRBV11-2 with TRBJ1-5; D remains ambiguous. This CDR3 is 12 amino acids long. From germline, CDR1 is SGHAT and CDR2 FQNNGV. The V and J ends lost 4 bases and 5 bases respectively, with 6 bases between them. CDR3 bases: TGTGCCAGCAGCTCGCTCGATCAGCCCCAGCATTTT. Residues: CASSSLDQPQHF.

V is TRBV6-1 and J is TRBJ2-1; D perhaps matches TRBD2 (6 bases). Germline values: CDR1 MNHNS, CDR2 SASEGT. Deletions cut 10 bases from V and 5 bases from J, with 6 bases between. The CDR3 is 10 amino acids. The CDR3 protein is CATGDNEQFF. The CDR3 nucleotides are TGTGCCACGGGGGACAATGAGCAGTTCTTC.

The chain's CDR3 is CASSLLTGYGYTF. The CDR3 DNA reads as TGTGCCAGCAGCTTATTGACAGGCTATGGCTACACCTTC. This rearrangement joins TRBV5-7 to TRBJ1-2, with a tentative D call TRBD1 (6 bases). TRBV5-7 is an open reading frame whose function is uncertain. The CDR3 spans 13 residues. The V end was cut by 2 bases, the J end by 4 bases, with 9 bases between.

This chain uses TRBV5-6 with TRBJ1-5; 8 positions agree with TRBD1. This CDR3 contains 15 residues. With 3 bases clipped from V and 4 bases from J, the junction kept 6 bases outside the gene matches. Germline-derived CDR1 and CDR2 are SGHDT and YYEEEE. DNA for the CDR3: TGTGCCAGCAGCTCCCTGACAGGGGCGAATCAGCCCCAGCATTTT. This gives the protein CASSSLTGANQPQHF.

The genes are TRBV11-3 and TRBJ2-1, with 11 positions matching TRBD2. Looked up from germline, CDR1 is SGHNT and CDR2 is YENEEA. CDR3 length: 13 residues. J lost 7 bases, V lost 6 bases, and 2 bases had no gene match. The CDR3 protein is CASRLAGENEQFF. The CDR3 DNA sequence: TGTGCCAGCAGACTAGCGGGAGAGAATGAGCAGTTCTTC.

The chain has TRBV30 and TRBJ2-1; D possibly corresponds to TRBD2 (5 bases). Per the germline V gene, CDR1 is GTSNPN and CDR2 is SVGIG (reference sequence). CDR3 length equals 10 residues. The V and J ends lost 2 bases and 14 bases respectively, with 10 bases between them. CDR3 amino acids: CAWSHGVEFF. CDR3 nucleotides: TGTGCCTGGAGTCACGGGGTGGAGTTCTTC.

J is TRBJ1-1 and V is TRBV28; tentative D call: TRBD1 (6 bases). This CDR3 contains 13 residues. Trimming took off 2 bases at V and 6 bases at J, with 10 bases between the two ends. Germline V gene data show CDR1 as MDHEN and CDR2 as SYDVKM. The CDR3 spells CASSLEQGSEAFF. The CDR3, as DNA: TGTGCCAGCAGTTTAGAACAGGGATCTGAAGCTTTCTTT.

This sequence joins TRBV30 and TRBJ2-7; 8 bases align to TRBD1. This CDR3 is 13 amino acids long. V trimming: 5 bases; J trimming: 6 bases; junction bases outside the gene matches: 9. The germline gives CDR1 GTSNPN, CDR2 SVGIG (reference sequence). The CDR3 protein is CAWGMGQVLEQYF. CDR3 in DNA: TGTGCCTGGGGGATGGGACAGGTACTCGAGCAGTACTTC.

This rearrangement joins TRBV11-2 to TRBJ2-7; D uncertain. Germline values: CDR1 SGHAT, CDR2 FQNNGV. With 0 bases removed from V and 6 bases from J, the gap between germline ends came to 15 bases. This CDR3 has 15 residues. CDR3 amino acids: CASSLEDTTTSEQYF. CDR3 DNA: TGTGCCAGCAGCTTAGAAGACACTACCACATCCGAGCAGTACTTC.

The chain carries TRBV28 and TRBJ1-1; D remains unclear. V was cut by 6 bases and J by 0 bases, with 5 bases left in between. Per the germline V gene, CDR1 is MDHEN and CDR2 is SYDVKM. The CDR3 sequence is 12 residues long. CDR3 sequence (DNA): TGTGCCAGCAGCGATTTGAACACTGAAGCTTTCTTT. This gives the protein CASSDLNTEAFF. Based on the CDR3 plus reference TRBV28 and TRBJ1-1, the full variable domain is DVKVTQSSRYLVKRTGEKVFLECVQDMDHENMFWYRQDPGLGLRLIYFSYDVKMKEKGDIPEGYSVSREKKERFSLILESASTNQTSMYLCASSDLNTEAFFGQGTRLTVV.

Regarding this clone: Other DNA variants within this sample encode the same CDR3. The chain is built from TRBV28 and TRBJ2-7; the match to TRBD1 covers 11 bases. The length of the CDR3 is 13 residues. V shed 6 bases, J shed 3 bases, and the junction held 1 base outside the gene matches. Germline lookup yields CDR1 MDHEN and CDR2 SYDVKM. The CDR3 DNA follows: TGTGCCAGCAGGGGGACAGGGGGCTACGAGCAGTACTTC. Translated, it gives CASRGTGGYEQYF.

The genes are TRBV5-1 and TRBJ1-2, with D perhaps matching TRBD1 (6 bases). V lost 4 bases and J lost 4, with 14 bases in between. Germline V gene data show CDR1 as SGHRS and CDR2 as YFSETQ. The CDR3 covers 14 residues. CDR3 loop: CASSIDRRGYGYTF. CDR3 in DNA: TGCGCCAGCAGCATCGACAGGAGGGGCTATGGCTACACCTTC.

V gene TRBV5-5 combines with J gene TRBJ2-1; D not resolved. Germline V gene data show CDR1 as SGHKS and CDR2 as YYEKEE (reference sequence). The V end lost 0 bases, the J end lost 1 base, and 8 bases lay between the germline ends. The CDR3 is 15 amino acids. For the CDR3, the DNA is TGTGCCAGCAGCTTGGCGTTCGAGTCCTACAATGAGCAGTTCTTC. Encoded protein: CASSLAFESYNEQFF.

The rearrangement links TRBV19 to TRBJ2-7, with D maybe TRBD2 (6 bases). The CDR3 contains 14 residues. The V end was cut by 3 bases, the J end by 3 bases, with 12 bases between. Germline CDR1 LNHDA, CDR2 SQIVND (reference sequence). The CDR3 DNA reads TGTGCCAGTAGTATCACTAGCATGAACTACGAGCAGTACTTC. It encodes CASSITSMNYEQYF.

CDR3 region: CATVMGTSRSYEQYF. CDR3 bases: TGTGCCACCGTCATGGGGACTAGCAGGTCCTACGAGCAGTACTTC. The chain recombines TRBV6-1 with TRBJ2-7, with TRBD2 matching over 9 bases. Trimming at V came to 10 bases and at J to 1 base, leaving 11 bases not matched to a gene. The CDR3 has 15 amino acids. Germline CDR1 MNHNS, CDR2 SASEGT.

This chain links TRBV7-2 with TRBJ2-3; perhaps D is TRBD1 or TRBD2 (5 bases each). Germline CDR1 is SGHTA and CDR2 is FQGNSA. V dropped 3 bases and J dropped 1 base, with 11 bases sitting between them. This CDR3 is built from 15 residues. The CDR3 sequence is CASSFTSGRTDTQYF. The CDR3 bases are TGTGCCAGCAGCTTTACCTCGGGGCGCACAGATACGCAGTATTTT.

The V gene is TRBV2, the J gene TRBJ1-3; the D gene is possibly TRBD1 (5 bases). CDR1 SNHLY and CDR2 FYNNEI come from the germline V gene. Trimming stripped 7 bases from V and 0 bases from J, with 10 bases between. CDR3 length: 14 residues. The CDR3 reads CASTQGVSGNTIYF. The CDR3 nucleotides are TGTGCCAGCACCCAAGGGGTCTCTGGAAACACCATATATTTT.